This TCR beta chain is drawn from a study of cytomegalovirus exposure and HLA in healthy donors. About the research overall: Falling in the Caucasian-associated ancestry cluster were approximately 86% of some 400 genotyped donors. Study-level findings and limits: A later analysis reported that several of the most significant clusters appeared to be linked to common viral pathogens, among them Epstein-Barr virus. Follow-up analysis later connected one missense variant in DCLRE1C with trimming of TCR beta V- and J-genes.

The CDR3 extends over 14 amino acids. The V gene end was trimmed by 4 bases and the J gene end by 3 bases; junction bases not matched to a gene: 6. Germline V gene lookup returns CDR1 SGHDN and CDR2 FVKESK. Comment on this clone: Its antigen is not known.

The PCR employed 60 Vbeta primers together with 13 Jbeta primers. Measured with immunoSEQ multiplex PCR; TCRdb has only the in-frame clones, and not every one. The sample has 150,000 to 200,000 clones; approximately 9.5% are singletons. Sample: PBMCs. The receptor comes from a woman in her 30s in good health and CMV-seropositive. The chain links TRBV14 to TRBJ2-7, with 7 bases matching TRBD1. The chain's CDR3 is CASSLTGTDYEQYF. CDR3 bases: TGTGCCAGCAGCCTGACAGGGACCGACTACGAGCAGTACTTC.